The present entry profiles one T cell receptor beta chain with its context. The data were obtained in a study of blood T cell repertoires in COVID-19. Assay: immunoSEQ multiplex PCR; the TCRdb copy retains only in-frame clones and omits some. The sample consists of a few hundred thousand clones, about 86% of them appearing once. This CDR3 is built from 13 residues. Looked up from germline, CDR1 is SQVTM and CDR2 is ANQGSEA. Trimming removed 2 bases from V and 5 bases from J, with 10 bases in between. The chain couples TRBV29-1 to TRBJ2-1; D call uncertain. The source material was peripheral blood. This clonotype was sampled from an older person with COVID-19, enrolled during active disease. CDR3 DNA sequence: TGCAGCGTTGAACCGACACAAAACAATGAGCAGTTCTTC. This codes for CSVEPTQNNEQFF.